Following are 30 T cell receptor beta chains from one sample sequenced in a study of shared clonotypes between healthy human individuals. Sequencing was performed with immunoSEQ multiplex PCR; in TCRdb, only in-frame clones are kept and a portion is missing. This sample has hundreds of thousands of clones; about 96% occur once, and the top ten carry around 0.1%. Naive CD8 isolation took CD45RO-negative cells positively selected for CCR7 and excluded terminally differentiated effector memory CD45RA+ cells. Sequenced input: naive CD8+ T cells sorted from blood. The receptors shown here come from a woman in her thirties in good health.

The V call is TRBV7-8, the J call TRBJ1-1; D possibly corresponds to TRBD1 (5 bases). The CDR3 length is 15 residues. Trimming removed 3 bases at V and 1 base at J, with 12 bases between. Germline values: CDR1 SGHVS, CDR2 FQNEAQ. The CDR3 nucleotides read TGTGCCAGCAGCTTTCCTATTGGGACGAACACTGAAGCTTTCTTT. It translates to CASSFPIGTNTEAFF.

This chain uses TRBV5-1 with TRBJ2-7; a possible D gene is TRBD1 (7 bases). The CDR3 runs 11 residues. V was pared by 6 bases and J by 6 bases, with 10 bases between. Germline V gene data show CDR1 as SGHRS and CDR2 as YFSETQ. CDR3 sequence (DNA): TGCGCCAGCACAGGGGGGAGCGAGCAGTACTTC. This gives the protein CASTGGSEQYF.

The chain links TRBV7-9 to TRBJ1-4, with D unresolved. Germline CDR1 and CDR2: SEHNR and FQNEAQ (reference sequence). The CDR3 runs to 18 residues. V lost 5 bases and J lost 8, with 27 bases in between. The CDR3: CASSGGPSKPEGVEKLFF. In DNA, the CDR3 is TGTGCCAGCAGCGGCGGACCTTCAAAGCCTGAGGGTGTGGAAAAACTGTTTTTT.

The J gene is TRBJ2-7, the V gene TRBV28; 7 bases map to TRBD2. Germline loops: CDR1 MDHEN, CDR2 SYDVKM. V lost 6 bases to trimming and J lost 4 bases; unmatched junction nucleotides: 15. This CDR3 has 16 amino acids. The CDR3 reads CASSASPSGTLYEQYF. CDR3 nucleotide sequence: TGTGCCAGCAGCGCCTCCCCGAGCGGGACCTTATACGAGCAGTACTTC.

The chain is built from TRBV28 and TRBJ2-2; D assignment may be TRBD1 or TRBD2 (5 bases each). Trimming cost V 5 bases and J 1 base, with 11 bases left between them. Per germline, CDR1 MDHEN and CDR2 SYDVKM. The CDR3 loop spans 15 amino acids. The CDR3 DNA sequence: TGTGCCAGCAGTGACGGGACGGTGAACACCGGGGAGCTGTTTTTT. Its protein product is CASSDGTVNTGELFF.

The CDR3 nucleotides are TGTGCCAGCAGTGTCAGTTTGAACACTGAAGCTTTCTTT. Its protein is CASSVSLNTEAFF. The chain carries TRBV28 and TRBJ1-1; D gene ambiguous. The CDR3 is made up of 13 amino acids. V was clipped by 5 bases and J by 0 bases, with 7 bases between them. Germline CDR1 MDHEN, CDR2 SYDVKM.

This clone was picked up one time. The chain joins TRBV29-1 to TRBJ1-2, with D unresolved. CDR1 SQVTM and CDR2 ANQGSEA come from the germline V gene. The V and J ends lost 0 bases and 7 bases respectively, with 15 bases between them. There are 14 residues in the CDR3. This CDR3 is CSVEEMDRYSGYTF. CDR3 bases: TGCAGCGTTGAAGAGATGGACCGATACAGTGGCTACACCTTC.

This sequence joins TRBV7-2 and TRBJ1-1, with D perhaps matching TRBD1 (5 bases). Trimming stripped 5 bases from V and 7 bases from J, with 11 bases between. The CDR3 runs to 12 residues. CDR1 is SGHTA and CDR2 is FQGNSA in the germline V gene. CDR3 DNA sequence: TGTGCCAGCAGCCGGGGACTTGATGAAGCTTTCTTT. This codes for CASSRGLDEAFF.

This clone was found once. This chain links TRBV4-1 with TRBJ2-7; D may be TRBD2 (5 bases). V lost 6 bases and J 7 bases, leaving 16 bases between the germline ends. This CDR3 has 13 amino acids. Germline V gives CDR1 MGHRA, CDR2 YSYEKL. For the CDR3, the DNA is TGCGCCAGCAGTTCGAAGGGAGTGAGGGAGCAGTACTTC. It is translated as CASSSKGVREQYF.

The chain joins TRBV28 to TRBJ1-2; 11 bases are shared with TRBD1. The germline V gene encodes CDR1 MDHEN and CDR2 SYDVKM. Losses at the gene ends were 5 bases for V and 4 bases for J; bases not matched to a gene: 6. CDR3 size: 15 residues. The CDR3 DNA follows: TGTGCCAGCAGTCCATCGGGACAGGGGGGCTATGGCTACACCTTC. Amino acid sequence: CASSPSGQGGYGYTF.

The chain couples TRBV28 to TRBJ2-3; TRBD2 aligns across 7 bases. V shed 0 bases, J shed 3 bases, and the junction held 6 bases outside the gene matches. The germline V gene has CDR1 MDHEN and CDR2 SYDVKM. This CDR3 spans 16 amino acids. CDR3 sequence reads: CASSLWREIVTDTQYF. The CDR3 bases are TGTGCCAGCAGTTTATGGCGGGAGATCGTAACAGATACGCAGTATTTT.

The V call is TRBV4-2, the J call TRBJ2-2; 10 nucleotides agree with TRBD1. V gave up 3 bases and J gave up 3 bases; unmatched junction bases: 16. The germline V gene encodes CDR1 LGHNA and CDR2 YNFKEQ. The CDR3 runs to 20 residues. The CDR3 protein is CASSHLQIVTGTGDTGELFF. DNA of the CDR3: TGTGCCAGCAGCCACTTACAGATCGTGACCGGGACAGGGGACACCGGGGAGCTGTTTTTT.

The J gene is TRBJ2-7, the V gene TRBV4-1; no definite D call. Germline loops: CDR1 MGHRA, CDR2 YSYEKL. V lost 4 bases and J 0 bases, leaving 13 bases between the germline ends. This CDR3 is 15 amino acids long. CDR3 protein: CASSPQSISSYEQYF. The CDR3 coding sequence is TGCGCCAGCAGCCCCCAGTCCATAAGCTCCTACGAGCAGTACTTC.

CDR3 sequence (DNA): TGTGCCACCCAGGACAGAAGTAATGAAAAACTGTTTTTT. Its protein product is CATQDRSNEKLFF. The J gene is TRBJ1-4, the V gene TRBV2, with D maybe TRBD1 (6 bases). V was pared by 10 bases and J by 4 bases, with 13 bases between. Germline CDR1 reads SNHLY; CDR2 reads FYNNEI. This CDR3 is 13 amino acids long. Full variable domain (outside the CDR3, taken from reference TRBV2 and TRBJ1-4): EPEVTQTPSHQVTQMGQEVILRCVPISNHLYFYWYRQILGQKVEFLVSFYNNEISEKSEIFDDQFSVERPDGSNFTLKIRSTKLEDSAMYFCATQDRSNEKLFFGSGTQLSVL.

This chain uses TRBV7-8 with TRBJ2-3; a weak D match, TRBD2 (5 bases). Germline loops: CDR1 SGHVS, CDR2 FQNEAQ. The CDR3 spans 16 residues. Trimming removed 5 bases from V and 6 bases from J, with 21 bases in between. The CDR3 is CASSANGGGALDTQYF. The CDR3 nucleotides read TGTGCCAGCAGCGCTAACGGAGGCGGAGCACTCGATACGCAGTATTTT.

V is TRBV28 and J is TRBJ2-5; D uncertain. With 2 bases removed from V and 0 bases from J, the gap between germline ends came to 7 bases. Germline CDR1 is MDHEN and CDR2 is SYDVKM. The CDR3 has 14 residues. The CDR3 DNA sequence: TGTGCCAGCAGTTTAATCCTCTACCAAGAGACCCAGTACTTC. The encoded protein is CASSLILYQETQYF. The full variable domain, in which reference TRBV28 and TRBJ2-5 provide the parts outside the CDR3, is DVKVTQSSRYLVKRTGEKVFLECVQDMDHENMFWYRQDPGLGLRLIYFSYDVKMKEKGDIPEGYSVSREKKERFSLILESASTNQTSMYLCASSLILYQETQYFGPGTRLLVL.

The V gene is TRBV7-9, the J gene TRBJ1-4; D remains ambiguous. CDR3 size: 14 residues. The germline gives CDR1 SEHNR, CDR2 FQNEAQ (reference sequence). The V end was cut by 1 base, the J end by 4 bases, with 7 bases between. CDR3 sequence reads: CASSLGAFNEKLFF. The CDR3 bases are TGTGCCAGCAGCTTAGGGGCCTTTAATGAAAAACTGTTTTTT.

Written as DNA, the CDR3 is TGTGCCAGCAGCCAAGAGGGAGAAAAACTGTTTTTT. It codes for CASSQEGEKLFF. The chain uses TRBV14 and TRBJ1-4; D is unresolved. CDR1 is SGHDN, CDR2 FVKESK, per germline. The CDR3 extends over 12 amino acids. Trimming shortened V by 0 bases and J by 8 bases, and 4 bases separated the two germline ends.

The J gene is TRBJ2-1, the V gene TRBV7-2; 13 positions match TRBD2. Germline V gives CDR1 SGHTA, CDR2 FQGNSA. The CDR3 totals 17 residues. The V segment lost 4 bases and the J segment 4 bases; nucleotides outside the gene matches: 7. CDR3 bases: TGTGCCAGCAGCTCCGGGACTAGCGGGATGTATTACAATGAGCAGTTCTTC. Translating it yields CASSSGTSGMYYNEQFF.

CDR3 sequence reads: CASRRRLDQETQYF. Here the CDR3 DNA reads TGTGCCAGCAGACGTAGACTAGACCAAGAGACCCAGTACTTC. The rearrangement links TRBV11-2 to TRBJ2-5; possible D gene TRBD2, 6 bases. This CDR3 is built from 14 residues. Germline CDR1 and CDR2: SGHAT and FQNNGV. V lost 6 bases and J 0 bases, leaving 11 bases between the germline ends.

The chain links TRBV2 to TRBJ2-7; perhaps TRBD1 as D (5 bases). V was trimmed by 7 bases and J by 3 bases, leaving 13 bases between them. CDR1 is SNHLY and CDR2 is FYNNEI in the germline V gene. This CDR3 spans 13 amino acids. CDR3 protein: CASTKDTVYEQYF. The CDR3 DNA is TGTGCCAGCACCAAGGACACGGTCTACGAGCAGTACTTC.

This chain uses TRBV11-2 with TRBJ2-7; TRBD2 might be the D (5 bases). Trimming removed 2 bases at V and 6 bases at J, with 26 bases between. The CDR3 sequence is 18 residues long. CDR1 and CDR2 (germline): SGHAT, FQNNGV. The CDR3 here is CASSLYLEVRKSEGEQYF. The DNA of the CDR3 is TGTGCCAGCAGCTTATATTTAGAGGTCAGAAAATCCGAGGGCGAGCAGTACTTC. Full variable domain (outside the CDR3, taken from reference TRBV11-2 and TRBJ2-7): EAGVAQSPRYKIIEKRQSVAFWCNPISGHATLYWYQQILGQGPKLLIQFQNNGVVDDSQLPKDRFSAERLKGVDSTLKIQPAKLEDSAVYLCASSLYLEVRKSEGEQYFGPGTRLTVT.

The genes are TRBV5-1 and TRBJ2-1, with unresolved D. The ends were cut back, 0 bases at V and 10 bases at J, with 14 bases in the middle. The CDR3 consists of 14 residues. Looked up from germline, CDR1 is SGHRS and CDR2 is YFSETQ. CDR3 region: CASSLDLRIGEQFF. The CDR3 DNA follows: TGCGCCAGCAGCTTGGATTTGAGGATAGGAGAGCAGTTCTTC.

This clone was counted once. The chain recombines TRBV19 with TRBJ2-7; D ambiguous. Between the trimmed V and J ends, which lost 5 bases and 1 base, there was a span of 9 bases. The CDR3 totals 13 residues. The germline V gene encodes CDR1 LNHDA and CDR2 SQIVND (reference sequence). The CDR3: CASSPAASYEQYF. DNA of the CDR3: TGTGCCAGTAGTCCCGCCGCGTCCTACGAGCAGTACTTC.

This chain connects TRBV27 to TRBJ2-7; D is ambiguous. The CDR3 runs to 15 residues. V lost 3 bases and J lost 5, with 17 bases in between. Germline V gives CDR1 MNHEY, CDR2 SMNVEV (reference sequence). This chain's CDR3 is CASSFYLASNDEQYF. The CDR3 bases are TGTGCCAGCAGTTTTTATCTTGCTAGTAACGACGAGCAGTACTTC.

This clone was recorded once. The chain employs TRBV7-9 and TRBJ1-2; 7 bases align to TRBD1. The J segment lost 3 bases and the V segment lost 5 bases, leaving 0 bases of the junction unmatched. The CDR3 has 12 residues. Germline V gives CDR1 SEHNR, CDR2 FQNEAQ (reference sequence). CDR3 protein: CASSGQDYGYTF. CDR3 bases: TGTGCCAGCAGCGGACAGGACTATGGCTACACCTTC.

The chain recombines TRBV7-6 with TRBJ2-2; TRBD1 matches at 7 bases. J lost 3 bases, V lost 9 bases, and 10 bases had no gene match. This CDR3 region has 15 residues. CDR1 and CDR2 (germline): SGHVS, FNYEAQ. CDR3 bases: TGTGCCAGTATAACACAGGGGTCGGACACCGGGGAGCTGTTTTTT. It yields the protein CASITQGSDTGELFF.

About this clone itself: Other nucleotide sequences in the sample specify the same CDR3. The rearrangement links TRBV4-2 to TRBJ2-7, with TRBD2 matching over 9 bases. The CDR3 totals 16 residues. V shed 0 bases, J shed 2 bases, and the junction held 5 bases outside the gene matches. Germline CDR1 and CDR2: LGHNA and YNFKEQ. CDR3 protein: CASSQDGLAGAYEQYF. CDR3 coding DNA: TGTGCCAGCAGCCAAGATGGATTAGCGGGAGCCTACGAGCAGTACTTC.

The V gene is TRBV5-1, the J gene TRBJ2-1, with D possibly TRBD2 on 6 matching bases. The CDR3 contains 18 residues. V dropped 0 bases and J dropped 4 bases, with 20 bases sitting between them. The germline gives CDR1 SGHRS, CDR2 YFSETQ. CDR3 in amino acids: CASSLATLPGVGYNEQFF. The CDR3 nucleotides are TGCGCCAGCAGCTTGGCCACTTTGCCGGGGGTGGGGTACAATGAGCAGTTCTTC.

The V gene is TRBV27, the J gene TRBJ1-2; D unresolved. This CDR3 comprises 13 residues. Germline CDR1 MNHEY, CDR2 SMNVEV (reference sequence). V was trimmed by 6 bases and J by 4 bases, leaving 12 bases between them. The chain's CDR3 is CASSPGFLYGYTF. CDR3 in DNA: TGTGCCAGCAGCCCGGGATTTCTCTATGGCTACACCTTC.